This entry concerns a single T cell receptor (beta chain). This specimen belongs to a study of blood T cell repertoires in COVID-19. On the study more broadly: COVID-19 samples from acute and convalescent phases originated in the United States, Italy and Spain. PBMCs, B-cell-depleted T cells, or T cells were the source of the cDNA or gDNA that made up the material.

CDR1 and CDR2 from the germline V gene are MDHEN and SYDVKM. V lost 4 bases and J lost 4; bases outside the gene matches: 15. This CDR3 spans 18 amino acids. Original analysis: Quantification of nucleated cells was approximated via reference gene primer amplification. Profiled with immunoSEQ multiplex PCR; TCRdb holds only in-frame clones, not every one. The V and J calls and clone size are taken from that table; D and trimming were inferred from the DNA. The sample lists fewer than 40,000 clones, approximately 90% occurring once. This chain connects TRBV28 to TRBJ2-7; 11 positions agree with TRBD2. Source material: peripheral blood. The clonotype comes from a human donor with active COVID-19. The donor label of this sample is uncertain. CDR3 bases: TGTGCCAGCAGTTCCTTGGGTAGCGGGAGGGCCAAGAGTTACGAGCAGTACTTC. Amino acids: CASSSLGSGRAKSYEQYF.